This T cell receptor beta chain originates from a study of blood T cell repertoires in COVID-19. Across the whole study: T cells, B-cell-depleted T cells, or PBMCs supplied cDNA or gDNA.

In the authors' methods: Researchers report that nucleated cell counts were estimated from reference gene primer amplification. Assay used: immunoSEQ multiplex PCR; TCRdb lists only in-frame clones, some missing. V and J calls and clone size are given by that table; D and trimming were obtained from the DNA. The repertoire holds 400,000 or so clones, with around 90% as singletons. In terms of age and location, participants ranged from roughly 18 to 90 years and lived in fewer than 30 US areas. Donors were grouped by their self-reported clinical history. Per the germline V gene, CDR1 is LGHDT and CDR2 is YNNKEL (reference sequence). The CDR3 covers 17 residues. Trimming left V 4 bases short and J 2 bases short, with 20 bases between.

The chain has TRBV3-1 (or the pseudogene TRBV3-2) and TRBJ2-5; D ambiguous. Sequencing was done on a sample of PBMCs or T cells enriched from blood (not recorded which). The sequence derives from a woman between 35 and 50 years old with acute COVID-19. CDR3 protein: CASSRNFFGLLQETQYF. The CDR3 region has the DNA TGTGCCAGCAGCCGAAATTTTTTTGGGCTACTTCAAGAGACCCAGTACTTC.